Presented here are 25 T cell receptor beta chains from one specimen sequenced in a study of blood T cells in healthy people across ages. Combining a sample-barcoded 5' primer with a J-beta primer mix, a second PCR ran for roughly 7 to 11 cycles. In TCRdb, the 5' RACE reads were re-called with MiXCR into one record per CDR3 protein. This repertoire shows under 2 million distinct CDR3 sequences, around 35% found once; its top ten account for approximately 11%. The specimen was blood. These receptors originate from a woman aged 25-40 years in good health.

Details on this clonotype: One end of the junction varies from germline; a read error may be responsible. This sequence joins TRBV7-9 and TRBJ2-1; 9 nucleotides line up with TRBD1. Germline loops: CDR1 SEHNR, CDR2 FQNEAQ (reference sequence). The CDR3 is 17 amino acids. In DNA, the CDR3 is TGTACCAGCAGTCAAAGGAGAACAGGGGGCGGAGGATCGGAGCAGTTCTTC. Protein sequence: CTSSQRRTGGGGSEQFF.

The count of this clonotype is one. J is TRBJ1-2 and V is TRBV12-5; D uncertain. The V gene lost 2 bases and the J gene lost 7 bases, with 11 bases spanning the gap. The CDR3 totals 13 residues. Germline V gene sequence: CDR1 LGHNT, CDR2 FRNRAP. The CDR3 reads CASGLPRFTGYTF. The CDR3 DNA sequence: TGTGCTAGTGGTTTGCCCAGGTTCACTGGCTACACCTTC.

The genes are TRBV24-1 and TRBJ2-7, with 7 bases that match TRBD1. The germline V gene encodes CDR1 KGHDR and CDR2 SFDVKD. The CDR3 extends over 15 amino acids. J gave up 5 bases and V 5 bases, and 11 bases lay outside the gene matches. The CDR3 loop is CATSASPGQVDEQYF. The CDR3 coding sequence is TGTGCCACCAGTGCCTCCCCAGGACAGGTGGACGAGCAGTACTTC.

This clonotype appeared a few times. The V call is TRBV10-2, the J call TRBJ2-3, with D maybe TRBD2 (6 bases). Looked up from germline, CDR1 is WSHSY and CDR2 is SAAADI. CDR3 length equals 15 residues. The V gene lost 3 bases and the J gene lost 2 bases, with 12 bases spanning the gap. CDR3: CASSESGGNTDTQYF. The CDR3 DNA follows: TGCGCCAGCAGTGAAAGTGGCGGGAACACAGATACGCAGTATTTT.

The rearrangement links TRBV3-1 to TRBJ2-5, with D perhaps matching TRBD1 (6 bases). The germline gives CDR1 LGHDT, CDR2 YNNKEL (reference sequence). This CDR3 is built from 14 residues. The V gene lost 5 bases and the J gene lost 5 bases, with 15 bases spanning the gap. The DNA of the CDR3 is TGTGCCAGCAGCTCTGGGATCAGGGGCGAGACCCAGTACTTC. This translates into CASSSGIRGETQYF.

This clonotype showed up just once. The chain uses TRBV27 and TRBJ2-1; tentative D call: TRBD2 (6 bases). Germline CDR1 MNHEY, CDR2 SMNVEV (reference sequence). The V and J ends lost 2 bases and 5 bases respectively, with 13 bases between them. This CDR3 is built from 15 residues. The CDR3 region has the DNA TGTGCCAGCAGTTTAGATGGACTACCCAACAATGAGCAGTTCTTC. It yields the protein CASSLDGLPNNEQFF.

This clonotype showed up just once. Being one base from a much bigger clone, this may be a read error. The chain carries TRBV29-1 and TRBJ2-7; 9 nucleotides agree with TRBD1. This CDR3 has 13 residues. Germline-derived CDR1 and CDR2 are SQVTM and ANQGSEA. The DNA for the CDR3 is TGCAGCATTGAGGGACAGGGAACCTACGAGCAGTACTTC. Protein: CSIEGQGTYEQYF.

The CDR3 DNA reads as TGTGCCAGCAGCTTAGAACAGGGGTGGGCAACCTACGAGCAGTACTTC. Translation gives CASSLEQGWATYEQYF. The chain carries TRBV11-2 and TRBJ2-7; 7 bases fit TRBD1. The CDR3 sequence is 16 residues long. The germline V gene has CDR1 SGHAT and CDR2 FQNNGV. Germline trimming cut 0 bases from V and 2 bases from J; bases unmatched to any gene: 7.

This chain joins TRBV6-6 and TRBJ2-3; D ambiguous. From germline, CDR1 is MNHNY and CDR2 SVGAGI (reference sequence). V lost 6 bases to trimming and J lost 3 bases, with 10 bases between them. This CDR3 is built from 13 residues. The CDR3 loop is CASRNGRTDTQYF. CDR3 nucleotides: TGTGCCAGCAGGAATGGCCGGACAGATACGCAGTATTTT.

This clonotype was counted a few times. The V and J genes are TRBV4-1 and TRBJ2-7; tentatively, D is TRBD2 (5 bases). CDR3 size: 14 residues. V was trimmed by 1 base and J by 0 bases, leaving 7 bases between them. The germline gives CDR1 MGHRA, CDR2 YSYEKL. In DNA form, the CDR3 reads TGCGCCAGCAGCCAAGTTCGGGACTCCTACGAGCAGTACTTC. Its translation is CASSQVRDSYEQYF.

This clonotype was counted between two and nine times. The chain is built from TRBV6-5 and TRBJ2-3, with a possible D match to TRBD2 (6 bases). The germline CDR1 and CDR2 sequences are MNHEY and SVGAGI. The CDR3 contains 13 residues. With 6 bases removed from V and 4 bases from J, the gap between germline ends came to 11 bases. The CDR3 DNA is TGTGCCAGCAGCTCCGGGACTTCAGATACGCAGTATTTT. It translates to CASSSGTSDTQYF.

This clonotype has more than one count but fewer than ten. The CDR3 bases are TGTGCAAGTCGCTTAGTGATTACAGGGGCCGGGTATAGCAATCAGCCCCAGCATTTT. Its protein product is CASRLVITGAGYSNQPQHF. The V call is TRBV12-2, the J call TRBJ1-5; the table gives TRBD1 as D, unverified against the DNA. TRBV12-2 is a pseudogene locus. The CDR3 runs 19 residues.

The V and J genes are TRBV10-3 and TRBJ2-2, with TRBD1 identical over 9 bases. Trimming removed 6 bases from V and 7 bases from J; junction bases left unmatched: 15. Germline-derived CDR1 and CDR2 are ENHRY and SYGVKD. CDR3 length: 17 residues. The CDR3 region has the DNA TGTGCCATCAGCTCCCAGTTTGAACAGGGGGCGTTCGGGGAGCTGTTTTTT. It translates to CAISSQFEQGAFGELFF.

Concerning this clonotype itself: The junction shows a germline mismatch at one end, possibly a read error. The CDR3 DNA reads TGTGCCGTCAGTGTTGGAGGGCAGGGTTACAATGAGCAGTTCTTC. Its protein is CAVSVGGQGYNEQFF. The rearrangement uses TRBV10-3 and TRBJ2-1, with D maybe TRBD2 (6 bases). CDR3 length equals 15 residues. The germline V gene has CDR1 ENHRY and CDR2 SYGVKD.

This clonotype was detected only a few times. The gene calls are TRBV28 and TRBJ1-2; 9 bases line up with TRBD1. The V segment lost 2 bases and the J segment 7 bases; nucleotides outside the gene matches: 8. This CDR3 contains 15 residues. In germline, CDR1 is MDHEN, CDR2 SYDVKM. The CDR3 DNA reads as TGTGCCAGCAGTTTAGGGGACAGGGTATTCACTGGCTACACCTTC. It codes for CASSLGDRVFTGYTF.

This clonotype came up a few times. The chain is built from TRBV2 and TRBJ2-6; D ambiguous. Germline V lookup: CDR1 SNHLY, CDR2 FYNNEI. CDR3 length: 14 amino acids. V shed 8 bases and J shed 0 bases, with 8 bases lying between them. The CDR3 DNA is TGTGCCAGCGTCAAGGACTCTGGGGCCAACGTCCTGACTTTC. Its protein is CASVKDSGANVLTF.

This clonotype was counted only a few times. This chain links TRBV4-1 with TRBJ2-7; no definite D call. CDR1 and CDR2 (germline): MGHRA, YSYEKL. The CDR3 has 15 amino acids. Trimming left V 4 bases short and J 5 bases short, with 18 bases between. DNA of the CDR3: TGCGCCAGCAGCCTGGCCCCGGGCACTATCGACGAGCAGTACTTC. Translating it yields CASSLAPGTIDEQYF.

J is TRBJ2-1 and V is TRBV10-2, with 10 bases matching TRBD2. This CDR3 region has 13 residues. Germline-derived CDR1 and CDR2 are WSHSY and SAAADI. The V gene end was trimmed by 6 bases and the J gene end by 9 bases; junction bases not matched to a gene: 5. The CDR3 sequence is CASSLAGGAEQFF. The CDR3 bases are TGCGCCAGCAGCTTAGCGGGAGGTGCTGAGCAGTTCTTC.

The chain recombines TRBV5-1 with TRBJ1-2; 8 bases match TRBD1. This CDR3 is 15 amino acids long. The germline gives CDR1 SGHRS, CDR2 YFSETQ. V lost 4 bases and J lost 4; bases outside the gene matches: 9. The CDR3 coding sequence is TGCGCCAGCAGCCCCCCGGAGACAGGGGTCTATGGCTACACCTTC. It yields the protein CASSPPETGVYGYTF.

V and J are TRBV3-1 and TRBJ2-3, with TRBD2 as a possible D gene (6 bases). CDR1 and CDR2 (germline): LGHDT, YNNKEL (reference sequence). This CDR3 comprises 14 residues. Trimming left V 1 base short and J 10 bases short, with 15 bases between. The chain's CDR3 is CASSQAGSGDAQYF. The CDR3 DNA is TGTGCCAGCAGCCAAGCAGGTTCGGGGGATGCGCAGTATTTT.

On this clonotype itself: A junction end diverges from the germline sequence, so it may reflect a read error. The chain employs TRBV11-2 and TRBJ2-6; D is possibly TRBD1 (5 bases). The CDR3 contains 15 residues. Germline V lookup: CDR1 SGHAT, CDR2 FQNNGV. DNA of the CDR3: TGTGCCAGCAGCTTATCTGACTCTGGGGCCAACGTCCGGACTTTC. Residues: CASSLSDSGANVRTF.

This sequence joins TRBV20-1 and TRBJ1-4, with D perhaps matching TRBD1 (5 bases). Germline V gene lookup returns CDR1 DFQATT and CDR2 SNEGSKA (reference sequence). This CDR3 is built from 13 residues. The V and J ends lost 2 bases and 8 bases respectively, with 12 bases between them. This CDR3 is CSARLGVWEKLFF. CDR3 coding DNA: TGCAGTGCTAGATTAGGGGTTTGGGAAAAACTGTTTTTT.

The CDR3 nucleotides are TGCGCCAGCAGCCAAGATCTCGCTGGGGGGCTAGGCACCCAAGAGACCCAGTACTTC. This sequence encodes CASSQDLAGGLGTQETQYF. V and J are TRBV4-1 and TRBJ2-5, with D tentatively TRBD1 or TRBD2 (6 bases each). Germline V CDR1 and CDR2: MGHRA, YSYEKL. The length of the CDR3 is 19 residues. Trimming took off 0 bases at V and 1 base at J, with 21 bases between the two ends.

The V and J genes are TRBV10-1 and TRBJ1-1, with D possibly TRBD1 on 5 matching bases. Trimming left V 6 bases short and J 5 bases short, with 13 bases between. The germline V gene encodes CDR1 WNHNN and CDR2 SYGVQD (reference sequence). The CDR3 has 13 amino acids. The CDR3 region has the DNA TGCGCCAGCAGCAGGGATACTATGACTGAAGCTTTCTTT. Translated: CASSRDTMTEAFF.

The rearrangement uses TRBV2 and TRBJ2-5; tentatively, D is TRBD1 or TRBD2 (6 bases each). Germline V gives CDR1 SNHLY, CDR2 FYNNEI. V was pared by 6 bases and J by 11 bases, with 25 bases between. The CDR3 extends over 15 amino acids. The CDR3 sequence is CASSPEGGSYNEQYF. CDR3 DNA sequence: TGTGCCAGCAGCCCCGAGGGGGGTTCCTACAATGAGCAGTACTTC.